Described below is a single T cell receptor beta chain sequence and its context. Its antigen remains unidentified. These data originate in a study of cytomegalovirus exposure and HLA in healthy donors. The study's findings and limits: A missense variant in DCLRE1C was later tied to TCR beta V- and J-gene trimming. Follow-up analysis seemed to connect common viral pathogens with several of the most significant clusters identified.

The PCR contained 60 Vbeta and 13 Jbeta primers. In the authors' methods: Later, 65 million to 85 million unique TCR beta chains were counted in an analysis, and roughly 11 million of them were shared. Libraries were prepared by immunoSEQ multiplex PCR; TCRdb keeps only in-frame clonotypes and omits some of them. V, J and clone size were drawn from that table, and D and trimming were deduced from the DNA. The table has about 81,000 clones, 77% seen once. The sequence was obtained from a man aged 50 or older in good health and CMV-seropositive. Sequenced sample: PBMCs.

CDR3 protein: CASSPGTFLVNTQYF. CDR3 nucleotides: TGTGCCAGCAGCCCCGGGACATTCCTTGTGAATACGCAGTATTTT. The chain links TRBV11-2 to TRBJ2-3, with a weak D call TRBD1 (6 bases). Germline-derived CDR1 and CDR2 are SGHAT and FQNNGV. This CDR3 comprises 15 residues. Trimming stripped 5 bases from V and 7 bases from J, with 19 bases between.